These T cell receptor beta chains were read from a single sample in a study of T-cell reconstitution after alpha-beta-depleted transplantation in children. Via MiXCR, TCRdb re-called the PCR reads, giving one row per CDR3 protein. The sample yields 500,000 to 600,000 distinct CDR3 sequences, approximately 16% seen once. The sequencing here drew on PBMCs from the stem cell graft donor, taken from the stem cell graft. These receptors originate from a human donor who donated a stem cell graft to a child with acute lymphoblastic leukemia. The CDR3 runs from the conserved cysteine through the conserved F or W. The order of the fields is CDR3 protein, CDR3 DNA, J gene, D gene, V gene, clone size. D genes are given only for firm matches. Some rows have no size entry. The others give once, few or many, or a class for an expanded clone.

CASSDRAGLSSYNEQFF | TGTGCCAGCAGTGACCGGGCGGGACTCAGCTCCTACAATGAGCAGTTCTTC | TRBJ2-1 | - | TRBV6-4 | few
CASSPTDTGGNGYAF | TGTGCCAGCTCACCTACCGATACAGGGGGCAATGGCTACGCCTTC | TRBJ1-2 | TRBD1 | TRBV18 | -
CSARDWQGLSTEAFF | TGCAGTGCTAGAGATTGGCAGGGGCTTAGCACTGAAGCTTTCTTT | TRBJ1-1 | - | TRBV20-1 | few
CSATARYSNQPQHF | TGCAGTGCTACCGCCAGGTATAGCAATCAGCCCCAGCATTTT | TRBJ1-5 | - | TRBV20-1 | few
CASSLGASFYNEQFF | TGCGCCAGCAGCTTGGGGGCTAGCTTTTACAATGAGCAGTTCTTC | TRBJ2-1 | - | TRBV5-1 | few
CASSADRNIQYF | TGTGCCAGCAGCGCGGACAGAAACATTCAGTACTTC | TRBJ2-4 | - | TRBV9 | -
CASAVGSGKIAYF | TGTGCCAGCGCCGTGGGGTCGGGAAAGATAGCCTATTTT | TRBJ2-3 | - | TRBV12-3/TRBV12-4 | -
CASSDVGSYEQYF | TGTGCCAGCAGCGACGTCGGCTCCTACGAGCAGTACTTC | TRBJ2-7 | - | TRBV13 | few
CSARGLAGGIGELFF | TGCAGTGCTAGAGGACTAGCGGGAGGAATCGGGGAGCTGTTTTTT | TRBJ2-2 | TRBD2 | TRBV20-1 | -
CASSFGQAEAFF | TGTGCCAGCAGCTTCGGACAGGCTGAAGCTTTCTTT | TRBJ1-1 | TRBD1 | TRBV6-5 | -
CASSYYGYYEQYF | TGTGCCAGCAGCTACTACGGGTACTACGAGCAGTACTTC | TRBJ2-7 | - | TRBV7-9 | many
CASSAGGWNSPLHF | TGTGCCAGCAGCGCCGGGGGGTGGAATTCACCCCTCCACTTT | TRBJ1-6 | - | TRBV7-9 | few
CASSVAGGVDTQYF | TGCGCCAGCAGCGTAGCGGGAGGTGTAGATACGCAGTATTTT | TRBJ2-3 | TRBD2 | TRBV5-1 | few
CASSGPGQGIYEQYF | TGTGCCAGCAGCGGACCGGGACAGGGTATCTACGAGCAGTACTTC | TRBJ2-7 | TRBD1 | TRBV27 | few
CSVPQTGGLYNEQFF | TGCAGCGTCCCACAGACAGGGGGACTTTACAATGAGCAGTTCTTC | TRBJ2-1 | TRBD1 | TRBV29-1 | -
CASSSKDRGGREQYF | TGTGCCAGCAGTTCCAAGGACAGGGGCGGCCGCGAGCAGTACTTC | TRBJ2-7 | TRBD1 | TRBV12-3/TRBV12-4 | -
CSAAGSGRYYNEQFF | TGCAGTGCTGCGGGCAGCGGGAGGTACTACAATGAGCAGTTCTTC | TRBJ2-1 | TRBD2 | TRBV20-1 | -
CSVSGFEQFF | TGCAGTGTGTCTGGGTTTGAGCAGTTCTTC | TRBJ2-1 | - | TRBV20-1 | -
CASRATSGRHTDTQYF | TGTGCCAGCAGGGCGACTAGCGGGAGACACACAGATACGCAGTATTTT | TRBJ2-3 | TRBD2 | TRBV11-2 | -
CASSPPGPPTNEQFF | TGTGCCAGCTCACCGCCCGGGCCCCCAACGAATGAGCAGTTCTTC | TRBJ2-1 | - | TRBV18 | few
CASSLRQLYGYTF | TGTGCCAGCAGCTTGCGACAGCTCTATGGCTACACCTTC | TRBJ1-2 | - | TRBV5-6 | -
CASRFASGGSTDTQYF | TGCGCCAGCAGGTTCGCTAGCGGGGGAAGCACAGATACGCAGTATTTT | TRBJ2-3 | TRBD2 | TRBV5-1 | -
CASSEALLRATGELFF | TGTGCCAGCAGTGAAGCGCTTCTCAGGGCCACCGGGGAGCTGTTTTTT | TRBJ2-2 | - | TRBV6-1 | few